The clone carrying this TCR beta chain was seen many times. Its specificity is not known. CDR1 and CDR2 (germline): DFQATT, SNEGSKA (reference sequence). Deletions cut 6 bases from V and 4 bases from J, with 19 bases between. The CDR3 has 14 residues. This record comes from a study of blood T cells in healthy people across ages. Study observations and caveats: Per million T cells, the diversity of TCR beta decreased roughly linearly as age advanced.

For the second PCR, which ran for roughly 6 to 12 cycles, a sample-barcoded 5' primer and a J-beta primer mix were used. MiXCR, run by TCRdb on the 5' RACE reads, gives a single entry per CDR3 protein. The repertoire consists of around 1,700,000 distinct CDR3 sequences, with approximately 30% occurring once and the leading ten covering over 7%. The sequencing sample was made of blood. The origin of this receptor is a woman aged 25 to 39 in good health. The rearrangement links TRBV20-1 to TRBJ2-7; D gene ambiguous. This CDR3 is CSAYRPPLGYEQYF. In DNA, the CDR3 is TGCAGTGCCTACCGCCCTCCCTTGGGGTACGAGCAGTACTTC.